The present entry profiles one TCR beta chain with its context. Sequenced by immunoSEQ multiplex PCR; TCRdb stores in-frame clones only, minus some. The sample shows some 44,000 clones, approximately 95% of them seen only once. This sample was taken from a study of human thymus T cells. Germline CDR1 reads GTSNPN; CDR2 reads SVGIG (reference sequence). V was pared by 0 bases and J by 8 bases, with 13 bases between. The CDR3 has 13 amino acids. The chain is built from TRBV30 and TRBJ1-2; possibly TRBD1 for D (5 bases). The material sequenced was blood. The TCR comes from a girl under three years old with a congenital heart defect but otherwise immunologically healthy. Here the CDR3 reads CAWSVLAGRGYTF. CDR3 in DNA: TGTGCCTGGAGTGTACTGGCAGGGAGGGGCTACACCTTC.